These 2 T cell receptor beta chains came from one sample sequenced in a study of T-cell reconstitution after alpha-beta-depleted transplantation in children (dated by TCRdb to between 2015 and 2016). Preparation of the library involved PCR. Instrument on record: Illumina HiSeq 2500. To normalize quantification of the TCRbeta repertoire, the TCR libraries were built with molecular barcoding that relied on unique molecular identifiers. The public reads were reprocessed in TCRdb via fastp at Q25 and MiXCR, keeping in-frame beta chains. Every distinct CDR3 protein forms one entry, paired with its most common genes and DNA. The sample table contains approximately 400,000 distinct CDR3 sequences; only one count was recorded for 11% of them. Nearly 5.5% of the sample goes to the ten largest clones. The source was PBMCs from the stem cell graft donor, collected from the stem cell graft. Every receptor here comes from a human donor who donated a stem cell graft to a child with acute myeloid leukemia.

This clonotype appeared a few times. The V gene is TRBV5-5, the J gene TRBJ1-1; D is unclear. The germline CDR1 and CDR2 sequences are SGHKS and YYEKEE (reference sequence). The CDR3 has 12 residues. Trimming took 6 bases from V and 8 from J, leaving 14 bases between them. The CDR3: CASTQAGREAFF. CDR3 sequence (DNA): TGTGCCAGCACCCAGGCGGGTAGAGAAGCTTTCTTT.

This clonotype was detected a few times. The chain couples TRBV7-2 to TRBJ2-5; possible D gene TRBD2, 6 bases. CDR3 length equals 14 residues. V was trimmed by 6 bases and J by 3 bases, leaving 14 bases between them. The germline gives CDR1 SGHTA, CDR2 FQGNSA. The CDR3 bases are TGTGCCAGCAGGGAGGGACGACTCAAAGAGACCCAGTACTTC. Its translation: CASREGRLKETQYF.